This entry describes one TCR beta chain. The target antigen is unknown. The data were obtained in a study of vaccination effects on CD4 cells after COVID-19. Whole-study context: Viral peptide pool expansion of antigen-specific CD4+ T cells preceded sequencing in the ViraFEST assay. Whole-study results and caveats: Missing from the study were early post-infection timepoints, and its convalescent patients were few.

Sequenced by immunoSEQ multiplex PCR; TCRdb stores in-frame clones only, minus some. The sample holds about 74,000 clones; roughly 80% are singletons and the top ten take roughly 2%. Isolating CD4+ T cells followed roughly ten days of culture. Researchers swapped half the medium for IL-2 medium on both days 3 and 7. The CDR3 loop spans 14 amino acids. The V and J ends lost 7 bases and 7 bases, in that order; junction bases with no gene match: 5. From germline, CDR1 is KGHDR and CDR2 SFDVKD. This rearrangement joins TRBV24-1 to TRBJ2-1; 11 bases map to TRBD2. This specimen consisted of CD4+ T cells from PBMCs cultured without peptide, obtained before COVID-19 vaccination. The source is a human donor who received a COVID-19 vaccine. The DNA of the CDR3 is TGTGCCACCAGGGCTAGCGGGGGGAGGAATGAGCAGTTCTTC. Encoded protein: CATRASGGRNEQFF.